What follows describes a single T cell receptor beta chain. Generated by immunoSEQ multiplex PCR, the TCRdb table keeps only in-frame clones and is missing some. Of about 8,000 clones listed, around 86% are singletons. The data were taken from a study of neoadjuvant nivolumab and ipilimumab in lung cancer. Germline CDR1 is SEHNR and CDR2 is FQNEAQ (reference sequence). Trimming removed 5 bases at V and 0 bases at J, with 17 bases between. CDR3 length equals 16 residues. This receptor was taken from an adult with non-small cell lung cancer. Some clones in this sample may be carry-over from other donors' samples. This sample comprised tumor tissue, obtained after neoadjuvant nivolumab, alone or with ipilimumab, at or shortly before surgery. The genes are TRBV7-9 and TRBJ2-7; a possible D gene is TRBD2 (6 bases). CDR3 in amino acids: CASSPPRDGSSYEQYF. Here the CDR3 DNA reads TGTGCCAGCAGCCCCCCGCGGGATGGGAGCTCCTACGAGCAGTACTTC. Combining the CDR3 with reference TRBV7-9 and TRBJ2-7 gives the whole variable domain DTGVSQNPRHKITKRGQNVTFRCDPISEHNRLYWYRQTLGQGPEFLTYFQNEAQLEKSRLLSDRFSAERPKGSFSTLEIQRTEQGDSAMYLCASSPPRDGSSYEQYFGPGTRLTVT.